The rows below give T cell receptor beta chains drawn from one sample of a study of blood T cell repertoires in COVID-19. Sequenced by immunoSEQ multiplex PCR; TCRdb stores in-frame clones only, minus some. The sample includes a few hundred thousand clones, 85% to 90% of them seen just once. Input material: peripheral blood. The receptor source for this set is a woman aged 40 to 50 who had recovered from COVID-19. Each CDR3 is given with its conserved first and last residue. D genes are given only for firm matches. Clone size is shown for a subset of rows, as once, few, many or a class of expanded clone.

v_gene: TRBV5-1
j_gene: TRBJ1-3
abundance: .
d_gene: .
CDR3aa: CASSLVGRGLNTIYF
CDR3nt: TGCGCCAGCAGCTTGGTCGGTAGGGGTTTAAACACCATATATTTT

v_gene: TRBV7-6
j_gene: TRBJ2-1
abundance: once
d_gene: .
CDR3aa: CASSLELAPSSYNEQFF
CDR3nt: TGTGCCAGCAGCTTAGAGTTAGCACCGAGCTCCTACAATGAGCAGTTCTTC

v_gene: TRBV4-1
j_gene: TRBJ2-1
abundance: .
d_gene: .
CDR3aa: CASSSREEGNEQFF
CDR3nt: TGCGCCAGCAGCTCCCGCGAGGAGGGGAATGAGCAGTTCTTC

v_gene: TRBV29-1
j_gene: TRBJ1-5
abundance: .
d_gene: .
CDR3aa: CSVGGENQPQHF
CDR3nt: TGCAGCGTTGGAGGTGAGAATCAGCCCCAGCATTTT

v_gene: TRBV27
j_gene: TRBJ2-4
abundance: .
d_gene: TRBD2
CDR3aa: CASSLRSSGIPAIQYF
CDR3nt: TGTGCCAGCAGTTTACGTTCTAGCGGGATACCTGCCATTCAGTACTTC

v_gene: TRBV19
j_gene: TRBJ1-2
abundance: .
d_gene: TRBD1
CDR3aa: CASSGGGQAGPNYGYTF
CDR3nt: TGTGCCAGTAGTGGCGGGGGACAGGCGGGGCCTAACTATGGCTACACCTTC

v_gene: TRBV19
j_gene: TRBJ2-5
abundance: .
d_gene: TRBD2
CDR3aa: CASSPIAGETQYF
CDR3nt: TGTGCCAGTAGTCCGATAGCGGGAGAGACCCAGTACTTC

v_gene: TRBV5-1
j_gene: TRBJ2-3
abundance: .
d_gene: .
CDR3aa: CASSLLALSTDTQYF
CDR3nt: TGCGCCAGCAGCTTGCTCGCGTTAAGCACAGATACGCAGTATTTT

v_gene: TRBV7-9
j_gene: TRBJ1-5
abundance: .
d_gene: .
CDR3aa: CASSLAEYQPQHF
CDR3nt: TGTGCCAGCAGCTTAGCAGAGTATCAGCCCCAGCATTTT

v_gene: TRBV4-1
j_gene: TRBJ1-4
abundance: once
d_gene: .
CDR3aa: CASSQTDRHPAEKLFF
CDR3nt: TGCGCCAGCAGCCAAACAGACAGGCACCCGGCGGAAAAACTGTTTTTT

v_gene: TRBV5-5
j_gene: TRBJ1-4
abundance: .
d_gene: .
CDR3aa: CASSYVLSGPEKLFF
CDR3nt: TGTGCCAGCAGCTACGTGTTAAGCGGCCCTGAAAAACTTTTTTTT

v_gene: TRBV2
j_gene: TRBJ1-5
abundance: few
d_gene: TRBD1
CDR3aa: CASSMGQGHQPQHF
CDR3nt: TGTGCCAGCTCGATGGGACAGGGTCACCAGCCCCAGCATTTT

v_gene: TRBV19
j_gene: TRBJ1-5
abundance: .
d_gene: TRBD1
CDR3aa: CASSSYVGQGNQPQHF
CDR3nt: TGTGCCAGTAGTTCATACGTGGGACAGGGGAATCAGCCCCAGCATTTT

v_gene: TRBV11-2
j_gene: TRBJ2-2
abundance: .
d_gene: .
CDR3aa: CASSLWPGELFF
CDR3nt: TGTGCCAGCAGCTTGTGGCCCGGGGAGCTGTTTTTT

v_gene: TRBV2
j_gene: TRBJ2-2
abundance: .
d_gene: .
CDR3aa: CASSAQGGGSHTGELFF
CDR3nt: TGTGCCAGCAGTGCCCAGGGTGGGGGGAGCCACACCGGGGAGCTGTTTTTT

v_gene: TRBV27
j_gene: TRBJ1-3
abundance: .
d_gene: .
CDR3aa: CASSFAGAAGNTIYF
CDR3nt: TGTGCCAGCAGTTTCGCAGGGGCAGCCGGAAACACCATATATTTT

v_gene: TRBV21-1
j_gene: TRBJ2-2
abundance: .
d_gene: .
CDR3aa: CASSMGQRTNTGELFF
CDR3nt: TGTGCCAGCAGCATGGGACAGCGAACGAACACCGGGGAGCTGTTTTTT

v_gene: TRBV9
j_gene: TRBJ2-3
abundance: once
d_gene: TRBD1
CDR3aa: CASGPNPGGPTDTQYF
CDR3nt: TGTGCCAGCGGCCCTAACCCAGGGGGCCCCACAGATACGCAGTATTTT

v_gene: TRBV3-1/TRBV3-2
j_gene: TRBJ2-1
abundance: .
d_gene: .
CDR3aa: CASSGHRDLMLDEQFF
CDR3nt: TGTGCCAGCAGCGGACACCGGGACTTGATGTTAGATGAGCAGTTCTTC

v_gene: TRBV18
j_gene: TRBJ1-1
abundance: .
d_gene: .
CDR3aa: CASSPRRDTRNTEAFF
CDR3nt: TGTGCCAGCTCGCCCAGACGGGACACTCGGAACACTGAAGCTTTCTTT

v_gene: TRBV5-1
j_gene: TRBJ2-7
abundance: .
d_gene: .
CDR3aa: CASSQISGTMNYEQYF
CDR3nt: TGCGCCAGCAGCCAGATATCCGGGACAATGAACTACGAGCAGTACTTC

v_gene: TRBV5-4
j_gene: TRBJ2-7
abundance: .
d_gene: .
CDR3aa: CASSEVGRSYEQYF
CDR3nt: TGTGCCAGCAGCGAGGTGGGTAGGTCCTACGAGCAGTACTTC